The 24 T cell receptor beta chains below all came from one sample that was sequenced in a study of T cell responses to AZD1222 COVID-19 vaccine. Some clones are missing from TCRdb's copy, which holds only in-frame ones; the method was immunoSEQ multiplex PCR. The sample contains roughly 150,000 clones, 90% of which appear only once. Material: peripheral blood, obtained 28 days after the second AZD1222 dose. These receptors were collected from an adult who received the AZD1222 COVID-19 vaccine.

The J gene is TRBJ1-5, the V gene TRBV7-2; 8 positions match TRBD1. The CDR3 covers 16 residues. Germline CDR1 is SGHTA and CDR2 is FQGNSA. The ends lost 1 base at V and 7 bases at J; junction bases unmatched: 9. The DNA of the CDR3 is TGTGCCAGCAGCTTAGTTGGGACAGGCGGAGACCAGCCCCAGCATTTT. Translating gives CASSLVGTGGDQPQHF.

The V gene is TRBV28, the J gene TRBJ1-4; D gene ambiguous. CDR1 is MDHEN, CDR2 SYDVKM, per germline. V was cut by 3 bases and J by 0 bases, with 5 bases left in between. The CDR3 consists of 14 residues. The DNA for the CDR3 is TGTGCCAGCAGTTTCTGGTCAACTAATGAAAAACTGTTTTTT. This gives the protein CASSFWSTNEKLFF.

The chain links TRBV2 to TRBJ1-4; unclear D gene. The V and J ends lost 4 bases and 6 bases respectively, with 9 bases between them. The length of the CDR3 is 13 residues. CDR1 and CDR2 (germline): SNHLY, FYNNEI. The DNA for the CDR3 is TGTGCCAGCAGTGCCAGGTCTGATGAAAAACTGTTTTTT. The encoded protein is CASSARSDEKLFF. Together with reference TRBV2 and TRBJ1-4, the CDR3 gives the full variable domain: EPEVTQTPSHQVTQMGQEVILRCVPISNHLYFYWYRQILGQKVEFLVSFYNNEISEKSEIFDDQFSVERPDGSNFTLKIRSTKLEDSAMYFCASSARSDEKLFFGSGTQLSVL.

The chain uses TRBV4-3 and TRBJ2-7; D is perhaps TRBD2 (7 bases). CDR3 length: 15 residues. Trimming removed 4 bases at V and 8 bases at J, with 21 bases between. Germline CDR1 LGHNA, CDR2 YSLEER. In DNA, the CDR3 is TGCGCCAGCAGCCCAGGAAAGGGGGGGGCTCTCAAGCAGTACTTC. It specifies CASSPGKGGALKQYF.

The chain carries TRBV18 and TRBJ2-1; D is possibly TRBD1 (5 bases). Germline loops: CDR1 KGHSH, CDR2 LQKENI. The CDR3 is 13 amino acids. The V end was cut by 5 bases, the J end by 6 bases, with 11 bases between. The CDR3 loop is CASSTMQGNEQFF. Written as DNA, the CDR3 is TGTGCCAGCTCAACGATGCAGGGCAATGAGCAGTTCTTC. Together with reference TRBV18 and TRBJ2-1, the CDR3 gives the full variable domain: NAGVMQNPRHLVRRRGQEARLRCSPMKGHSHVYWYRQLPEEGLKFMVYLQKENIIDESGMPKERFSAEFPKEGPSILRIQQVVRGDSAAYFCASSTMQGNEQFFGPGTRLTVL.

The gene calls are TRBV4-3 and TRBJ2-2; 12 bases agree with TRBD2. CDR3 length: 16 amino acids. The V gene's germline CDR1 is LGHNA and CDR2 YSLEER. V lost 4 bases to trimming and J lost 6 bases; unmatched junction nucleotides: 6. CDR3 in amino acids: CASSPGTSGWAGELFF. The CDR3 nucleotides are TGCGCCAGCAGCCCAGGGACTAGCGGGTGGGCCGGGGAGCTGTTTTTT.

The gene calls are TRBV7-2 and TRBJ2-3; the match to TRBD2 covers 8 bases. Germline CDR1 and CDR2: SGHTA and FQGNSA. Trimming cost V 3 bases and J 8 bases; bases outside gene matches: 4. The CDR3 has 13 residues. CDR3 protein: CASSFPGLGTQYF. As DNA, the CDR3 is TGTGCCAGCAGCTTTCCGGGACTAGGTACGCAGTATTTT.

J is TRBJ1-3 and V is TRBV4-1, with 9 bases fitting TRBD1. Germline V gives CDR1 MGHRA, CDR2 YSYEKL. Trimming removed 0 bases from V and 5 bases from J; junction bases left unmatched: 11. The CDR3 is made up of 18 amino acids. The CDR3, as DNA: TGCGCCAGCAGCCAAGAGGACAGGGGTGCGGTATTTAGAAACACCATATATTTT. This gives the protein CASSQEDRGAVFRNTIYF.

The chain uses TRBV4-3 and TRBJ2-1; 7 nucleotides align to TRBD2. CDR3 length: 18 amino acids. The V gene's germline CDR1 is LGHNA and CDR2 YSLEER. The ends lost 0 bases at V and 3 bases at J; junction bases unmatched: 11. The CDR3 spells CASSQDSQSGNLYNEQFF. CDR3 DNA sequence: TGCGCCAGCAGCCAAGATTCCCAGAGCGGGAACCTCTACAATGAGCAGTTCTTC.

This clone was detected once. The chain combines TRBV12-3 or TRBV12-4 with TRBJ1-6; TRBD1 aligns across 7 bases. The CDR3 spans 13 residues. With V trimmed by 5 bases and J by 7 bases, 2 bases remained unmatched. CDR3 sequence reads: CASSDRANSPLHF. CDR3 in DNA: TGTGCCAGCAGTGACAGGGCCAATTCACCCCTCCACTTT.

The chain joins TRBV5-1 to TRBJ2-3; D tentatively reads TRBD1 or TRBD2 (6 bases each). Germline values: CDR1 SGHRS, CDR2 YFSETQ. The CDR3 consists of 15 residues. V lost 1 base and J lost 0, with 9 bases in between. CDR3 amino acids: CASSLTGASTDTQYF. CDR3 bases: TGCGCCAGCAGCTTGACGGGGGCGAGCACAGATACGCAGTATTTT.

The J gene is TRBJ2-2, the V gene TRBV5-8; D is uncertain. The CDR3 loop spans 15 amino acids. V was cut by 3 bases and J by 3 bases, with 12 bases left in between. The V gene's germline CDR1 is SGHTS and CDR2 YDEGEE. The CDR3 DNA reads as TGTGCCAGCAGCTATGACCGTGCTGACACCGGGGAGCTGTTTTTT. It specifies CASSYDRADTGELFF. Supplemented by reference TRBV5-8 and TRBJ2-2, the full variable domain reads EAGVTQSPTHLIKTRGQQATLRCSPISGHTSVYWYQQALGLGLQFLLWYDEGEERNRGNFPPRFSGRQFPNYSSELNVNALELEDSALYLCASSYDRADTGELFFGEGSRLTVL.

The chain joins TRBV28 to TRBJ2-6; D remains ambiguous. The V gene's germline CDR1 is MDHEN and CDR2 SYDVKM. Deletions cut 2 bases from V and 2 bases from J, with 7 bases between. The CDR3 runs 15 residues. The CDR3 bases are TGTGCCAGCAGTTTAGTCAGTGCTGGGGCCAACGTCCTGACTTTC. Translation: CASSLVSAGANVLTF.

This chain connects TRBV30 to TRBJ1-4; D unclear. Trimming left V 1 base short and J 11 bases short, with 8 bases between. This CDR3 comprises 11 residues. Germline loops: CDR1 GTSNPN, CDR2 SVGIG (reference sequence). The CDR3 sequence: CAWSDGAKLFF. The CDR3 bases are TGTGCCTGGAGTGACGGTGCCAAACTGTTTTTT.

The chain is built from TRBV2 and TRBJ2-2; 8 bases are a match to TRBD2. Germline V lookup: CDR1 SNHLY, CDR2 FYNNEI. Losses at the gene ends were 3 bases for V and 3 bases for J; bases not matched to a gene: 3. The CDR3 extends over 15 amino acids. CDR3 nucleotide sequence: TGTGCCAGCAGTGATAGCGGGGCTTACACCGGGGAGCTGTTTTTT. Translation: CASSDSGAYTGELFF.

This clone has just one count. This chain connects TRBV29-1 to TRBJ1-4; TRBD1 is a possible D gene (5 bases). Germline V gene data show CDR1 as SQVTM and CDR2 as ANQGSEA. Trimming took 4 bases from V and 8 from J, leaving 14 bases between them. CDR3 length: 13 amino acids. The CDR3 loop is CSVAQGLGEKLFF. CDR3 in DNA: TGCAGCGTTGCGCAGGGCCTGGGGGAAAAACTGTTTTTT. Full variable domain (remainder filled in from reference TRBV29-1 and TRBJ1-4): SAVISQKPSRDICQRGTSLTIQCQVDSQVTMMFWYRQQPGQSLTLIATANQGSEATYESGFVIDKFPISRPNLTFSTLTVSNMSPEDSSIYLCSVAQGLGEKLFFGSGTQLSVL.

V is TRBV28 and J is TRBJ1-3; D is unresolved. In germline, CDR1 is MDHEN, CDR2 SYDVKM. CDR3 size: 12 residues. V lost 6 bases and J lost 1, with 4 bases in between. CDR3 loop: CASRTSGNTIYF. The CDR3 nucleotides are TGTGCCAGCAGGACATCTGGAAACACCATATATTTT.

CDR3: CASSGGSGLAAAGELFF. In DNA form, the CDR3 reads TGTGCCAGCAGCGGAGGAAGTGGATTGGCGGCGGCCGGGGAGCTGTTTTTT. The gene calls are TRBV5-4 and TRBJ2-2; D may be TRBD2 (5 bases). Germline assignment: CDR1 SGHNT and CDR2 YYREEE (reference sequence). Trimming cost V 4 bases and J 6 bases, with 22 bases left between them. The CDR3 runs 17 residues. The variable domain in full, completed from reference TRBV5-4 and TRBJ2-2, reads ETGVTQSPTHLIKTRGQQVTLRCSSQSGHNTVSWYQQALGQGPQFIFQYYREEENGRGNFPPRFSGLQFPNYSSELNVNALELDDSALYLCASSGGSGLAAAGELFFGEGSRLTVL.

The chain has TRBV5-1 and TRBJ2-3; D might be TRBD1 (5 bases). Looked up from germline, CDR1 is SGHRS and CDR2 is YFSETQ. Trimming removed 2 bases from V and 3 bases from J, with 10 bases in between. The CDR3 extends over 14 amino acids. CDR3 DNA sequence: TGCGCCAGCAGCTTATTATCAGGGACAGATACGCAGTATTTT. As protein: CASSLLSGTDTQYF. Together with reference TRBV5-1 and TRBJ2-3, the CDR3 gives the full variable domain: KAGVTQTPRYLIKTRGQQVTLSCSPISGHRSVSWYQQTPGQGLQFLFEYFSETQRNKGNFPGRFSGRQFSNSRSEMNVSTLELGDSALYLCASSLLSGTDTQYFGPGTRLTVL.

This chain links TRBV7-9 with TRBJ1-4; a weak D match, TRBD1 (5 bases). This CDR3 contains 14 residues. Germline V lookup: CDR1 SEHNR, CDR2 FQNEAQ (reference sequence). Between the trimmed V and J ends, which lost 5 bases and 7 bases, there was a span of 14 bases. CDR3 nucleotide sequence: TGTGCCAGCAGCCCCGGTGGGGACCTTGAAAAACTGTTTTTT. Protein: CASSPGGDLEKLFF.

The V gene is TRBV13, the J gene TRBJ1-2; D not resolved. CDR1 is PRHDT, CDR2 FYEKMQ, per germline (reference sequence). The V end was cut by 0 bases, the J end by 4 bases, with 9 bases between. The CDR3 covers 14 residues. CDR3 residues: CASSLGIGIYGYTF. CDR3 bases: TGTGCCAGCAGCTTAGGGATCGGGATCTATGGCTACACCTTC.

Details on this clone: The sample holds other DNA sequences that translate to the same CDR3. The chain couples TRBV19 to TRBJ1-6; D uncertain. Between the trimmed V and J ends, which lost 4 bases and 8 bases, there was a span of 6 bases. This CDR3 is built from 12 residues. Per the germline V gene, CDR1 is LNHDA and CDR2 is SQIVND (reference sequence). The DNA for the CDR3 is TGTGCCAGTAGTAGCCGGGATTCACCCCTCCACTTT. Protein sequence: CASSSRDSPLHF.

The V call is TRBV6-6, the J call TRBJ2-7, with D perhaps TRBD2 (5 bases). The CDR3 sequence is 13 residues long. The ends were cut back, 6 bases at V and 11 bases at J, with 20 bases in the middle. From germline, CDR1 is MNHNY and CDR2 SVGAGI (reference sequence). CDR3 in DNA: TGTGCCAGCAGACGGGGTGTCCCCGAGACGGAGTACTTC. Amino acid sequence: CASRRGVPETEYF.

This clone was seen a single time. This sequence joins TRBV6-5 and TRBJ2-3; D uncertain. Trimming cost V 6 bases and J 3 bases, with 4 bases left between them. The CDR3 totals 11 residues. CDR1 and CDR2 from the germline V gene are MNHEY and SVGAGI. The CDR3 reads CASRLTDTQYF. For the CDR3, the DNA is TGTGCCAGCAGGTTAACAGATACGCAGTATTTT.